Following are 20 T cell receptor beta chains from one sample sequenced in a study of naive and memory T cell subsets. Two oligonucleotides, mixed equimolar, formed the beta constant-region primer covering TRBC1 and TRBC2. MiXCR, run by TCRdb on the UMI-ligation and nested PCR reads, gives a single entry per CDR3 protein. The profile shows around 160,000 distinct CDR3 sequences, around 15% of them singletons. Source material: naive CD4+ T cells from blood. These receptors came from a human donor in good health.

This chain joins TRBV5-4 and TRBJ1-5; D gene unclear. Germline CDR1 SGHNT, CDR2 YYREEE (reference sequence). The CDR3 has 14 amino acids. Trimming pared 0 bases from V and 3 bases from J, leaving 7 bases between. The CDR3 sequence: CASSLDSDNQPQHF. Here the CDR3 DNA reads TGTGCCAGCAGCTTGGACAGCGACAATCAGCCCCAGCATTTT.

The genes are TRBV25-1 and TRBJ2-7; tentative D call: TRBD2 (6 bases). V was cut by 4 bases and J by 3 bases, with 19 bases left in between. Germline CDR1 is MGHDK and CDR2 is SYGVNS. The CDR3 contains 16 residues. The CDR3 sequence is CASSAFQGGKGYEQYF. The CDR3 DNA reads as TGTGCCAGCAGTGCATTCCAGGGCGGGAAGGGCTACGAGCAGTACTTC.

This clonotype has only a few counts. The V call is TRBV12-3 or TRBV12-4, the J call TRBJ1-5; D ambiguous. This CDR3 has 15 residues. Trimming removed 2 bases at V and 6 bases at J, with 14 bases between. This CDR3 is CASSLRAEGSQPQHF. The CDR3 DNA sequence: TGTGCCAGCAGTTTACGAGCCGAGGGCTCTCAGCCCCAGCATTTT.

This clonotype was seen a handful of times. The chain combines TRBV6-5 with TRBJ2-7, with D unresolved. Germline V gives CDR1 MNHEY, CDR2 SVGAGI. Between the trimmed V and J ends, which lost 2 bases and 2 bases, there was a span of 7 bases. This CDR3 is built from 13 residues. CDR3 residues: CASSYDGTYEQYF. CDR3 nucleotides: TGTGCCAGCAGTTACGACGGTACCTACGAGCAGTACTTC.

A few counts support this clonotype. V gene TRBV7-2 combines with J gene TRBJ2-1, with D maybe TRBD2 (6 bases). V was trimmed by 1 base and J by 3 bases, leaving 10 bases between them. CDR1 SGHTA and CDR2 FQGNSA come from the germline V gene. The CDR3 has 15 amino acids. The CDR3 region is CASSLGVGGYNEQFF. The CDR3 nucleotides are TGTGCCAGCAGCTTAGGGGTGGGGGGCTACAATGAGCAGTTCTTC.

The J gene is TRBJ1-4, the V gene TRBV5-1, with unresolved D. CDR3 length: 15 amino acids. The V gene lost 4 bases and the J gene lost 3 bases, with 13 bases spanning the gap. CDR1 and CDR2 (germline): SGHRS, YFSETQ. CDR3 residues: CASSDLGDPNEKLFF. CDR3 bases: TGCGCCAGCAGCGACTTAGGTGACCCTAATGAAAAACTGTTTTTT.

V is TRBV4-1 and J is TRBJ1-4, with 8 bases identical to TRBD1. This CDR3 is built from 18 residues. Trimming removed 0 bases from V and 8 bases from J; junction bases left unmatched: 14. From germline, CDR1 is MGHRA and CDR2 YSYEKL. CDR3 in amino acids: CASSQDRTGSLSLEKLFF. The DNA of the CDR3 is TGCGCCAGCAGCCAAGATCGGACAGGGAGTTTGAGCTTAGAAAAACTGTTTTTT.

The genes are TRBV20-1 and TRBJ1-4; D gene ambiguous. The CDR3 runs 13 residues. Germline V gene data show CDR1 as DFQATT and CDR2 as SNEGSKA (reference sequence). Trimming pared 3 bases from V and 6 bases from J, leaving 11 bases between. The CDR3 sequence is CSARTHSDEKLFF. The DNA for the CDR3 is TGCAGTGCTAGGACACATTCCGATGAAAAACTGTTTTTT.

This clonotype has more than one count but fewer than ten. The CDR3 region is CASSPEGIYNEQFF. The CDR3 DNA is TGCGCCAGCAGCCCGGAGGGAATCTACAATGAGCAGTTCTTC. The V call is TRBV5-1, the J call TRBJ2-1; D is possibly TRBD2 (6 bases). Germline V gene data show CDR1 as SGHRS and CDR2 as YFSETQ. CDR3 length: 14 residues. The germline V and J ends were trimmed by 4 bases and 3 bases, with 11 bases remaining between them.

In its sample, this clonotype was seen a few times. V is TRBV20-1 and J is TRBJ1-2; possible D gene TRBD1, 6 bases. Germline-derived CDR1 and CDR2 are DFQATT and SNEGSKA (reference sequence). This CDR3 has 12 residues. The V end was cut by 5 bases, the J end by 4 bases, with 11 bases between. CDR3 amino acids: CSAGQTSYGYTF. The CDR3 bases are TGCAGTGCTGGACAGACCTCCTATGGCTACACCTTC.

The chain couples TRBV7-2 to TRBJ2-5, with D possibly TRBD1 on 6 matching bases. Looked up from germline, CDR1 is SGHTA and CDR2 is FQGNSA. The V end was cut by 5 bases, the J end by 5 bases, with 15 bases between. The CDR3 extends over 14 amino acids. The DNA of the CDR3 is TGTGCCAGCAGCGGCGGACAGCCACGGGAGACCCAGTACTTC. Translation gives CASSGGQPRETQYF.

This clonotype has only a few counts. The rearrangement uses TRBV7-3 and TRBJ2-7; D not resolved. This CDR3 region has 13 residues. V lost 1 base to trimming and J lost 6 bases, with 10 bases between them. Germline V CDR1 and CDR2: SGHTA, FQGTGA. CDR3 amino acids: CASSLNPTAEQYF. CDR3 nucleotides: TGTGCCAGCAGCTTAAATCCCACCGCCGAGCAGTACTTC.

This chain joins TRBV2 and TRBJ2-3; D gene uncertain. The germline V gene encodes CDR1 SNHLY and CDR2 FYNNEI. There are 14 residues in the CDR3. Trimming stripped 2 bases from V and 3 bases from J, with 9 bases between. CDR3 bases: TGTGCCAGCAGTGAATCCCTGTTGACAGATACGCAGTATTTT. Its translation is CASSESLLTDTQYF.

The rearrangement links TRBV4-1 to TRBJ2-5; D not certain. Germline V gene sequence: CDR1 MGHRA, CDR2 YSYEKL. This CDR3 is 14 amino acids long. Trimming removed 0 bases from V and 5 bases from J, with 10 bases in between. CDR3 in amino acids: CASSQDPARETQYF. CDR3 DNA: TGCGCCAGCAGCCAAGATCCAGCTCGCGAGACCCAGTACTTC.

This clonotype was recorded a few times. This sequence joins TRBV6-6 and TRBJ1-6; tentatively, D is TRBD1 (6 bases). Germline V CDR1 and CDR2: MNHNY, SVGAGI (reference sequence). Trimming cost V 0 bases and J 7 bases, with 13 bases left between them. There are 16 residues in the CDR3. CDR3 residues: CASSYSAGGRNSPLHF. CDR3 nucleotide sequence: TGTGCCAGCAGTTACTCCGCCGGGGGCAGGAATTCACCCCTCCACTTT.

This clonotype was recorded a few times. The chain uses TRBV7-9 and TRBJ2-3; D not resolved. Germline values: CDR1 SEHNR, CDR2 FQNEAQ (reference sequence). With 5 bases removed from V and 2 bases from J, the gap between germline ends came to 8 bases. This CDR3 has 13 amino acids. The CDR3 loop reads CASSSTATDTQYF. DNA of the CDR3: TGTGCCAGCAGCAGCACAGCCACAGATACGCAGTATTTT.

The chain uses TRBV3-1 and TRBJ2-3; D unresolved. V was shortened by 0 bases and J by 4 bases, with 11 bases between the two germline ends. The CDR3 totals 15 residues. Germline V CDR1 and CDR2: LGHDT, YNNKEL (reference sequence). CDR3 protein: CASSQDLATADTQYF. Written as DNA, the CDR3 is TGTGCCAGCAGCCAAGATTTGGCGACCGCAGATACGCAGTATTTT.

The chain combines TRBV7-2 with TRBJ1-5; D is uncertain. The CDR3 is made up of 15 amino acids. With 2 bases removed from V and 0 bases from J, the gap between germline ends came to 8 bases. Germline V gene lookup returns CDR1 SGHTA and CDR2 FQGNSA. The CDR3 loop is CASSLSRYSNQPQHF. CDR3 DNA sequence: TGTGCCAGCAGCTTAAGTAGGTATAGCAATCAGCCCCAGCATTTT.

This clonotype has just a few counts. The genes are TRBV6-6 and TRBJ1-5; 10 bases fit TRBD1. V was clipped by 5 bases and J by 5 bases; unmatched bases: 3. This CDR3 is built from 14 residues. Germline CDR1 and CDR2: MNHNY and SVGAGI (reference sequence). CDR3 sequence (DNA): TGTGCCAGCAGTCCCGGGACAGGGGATCAGCCCCAGCATTTT. As protein: CASSPGTGDQPQHF.

There are a few counts of this clonotype. At one boundary the junction diverges from the germline segment, which might be a read error. This chain links TRBV27 with TRBJ1-1; D gene unclear. Germline CDR1 is MNHEY and CDR2 is SMNVEV (reference sequence). The CDR3 runs to 14 residues. The CDR3 reads CASSVSSHLNAAFF. Here the CDR3 DNA reads TGTGCCAGCAGTGTATCTTCCCATCTGAATGCAGCTTTCTTT.